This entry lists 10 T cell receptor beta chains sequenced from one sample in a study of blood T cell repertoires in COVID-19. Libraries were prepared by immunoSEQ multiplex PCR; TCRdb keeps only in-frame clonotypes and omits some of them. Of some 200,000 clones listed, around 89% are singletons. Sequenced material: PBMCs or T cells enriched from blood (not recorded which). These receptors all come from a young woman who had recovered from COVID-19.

The CDR3 loop reads CASSYGDRTTYGYTF. CDR3 nucleotide sequence: TGTGCCAGCAGTTACGGGGACAGGACTACCTATGGCTACACCTTC. The gene calls are TRBV6-5 and TRBJ1-2; 8 nucleotides line up with TRBD1. With V trimmed by 2 bases and J by 4 bases, 6 bases remained unmatched. The CDR3 contains 15 residues. Germline V gives CDR1 MNHEY, CDR2 SVGAGI.

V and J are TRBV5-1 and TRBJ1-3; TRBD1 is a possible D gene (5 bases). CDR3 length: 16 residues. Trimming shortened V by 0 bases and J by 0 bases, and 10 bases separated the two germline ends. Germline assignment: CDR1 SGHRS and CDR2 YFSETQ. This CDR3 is CASSLVDISSGNTIYF. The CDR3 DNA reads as TGCGCCAGCAGCTTGGTGGACATAAGCTCTGGAAACACCATATATTTT.

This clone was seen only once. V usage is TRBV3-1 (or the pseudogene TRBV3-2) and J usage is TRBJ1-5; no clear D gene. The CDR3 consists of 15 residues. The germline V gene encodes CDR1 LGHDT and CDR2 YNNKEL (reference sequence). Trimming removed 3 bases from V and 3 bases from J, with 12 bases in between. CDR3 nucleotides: TGTGCCAGCAGCCAGGCCTACGGGTACAATCAGCCCCAGCATTTT. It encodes CASSQAYGYNQPQHF.

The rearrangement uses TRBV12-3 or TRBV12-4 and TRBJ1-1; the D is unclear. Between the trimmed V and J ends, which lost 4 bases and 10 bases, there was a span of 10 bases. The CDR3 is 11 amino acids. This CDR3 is CASSSDAGAFF. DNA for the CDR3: TGTGCCAGCAGTTCGGATGCGGGAGCTTTCTTT.

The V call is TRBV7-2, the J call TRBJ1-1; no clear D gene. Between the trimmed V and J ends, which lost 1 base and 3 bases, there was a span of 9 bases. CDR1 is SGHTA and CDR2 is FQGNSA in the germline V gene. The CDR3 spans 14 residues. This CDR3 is CASSLVPEDTEAFF. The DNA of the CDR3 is TGTGCCAGCAGCTTAGTACCGGAGGACACTGAAGCTTTCTTT.

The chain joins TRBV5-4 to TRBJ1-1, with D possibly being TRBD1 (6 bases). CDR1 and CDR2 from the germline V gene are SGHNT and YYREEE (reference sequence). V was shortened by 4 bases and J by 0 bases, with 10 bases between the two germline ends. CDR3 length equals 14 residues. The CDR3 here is CASSRQAMNTEAFF. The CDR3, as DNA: TGTGCCAGCAGCCGACAGGCCATGAACACTGAAGCTTTCTTT.

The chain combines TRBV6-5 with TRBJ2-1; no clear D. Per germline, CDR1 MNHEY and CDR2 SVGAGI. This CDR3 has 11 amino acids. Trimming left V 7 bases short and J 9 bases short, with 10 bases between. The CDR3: CASNRLGEQFF. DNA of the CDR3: TGTGCCAGCAACCGACTGGGTGAGCAGTTCTTC.

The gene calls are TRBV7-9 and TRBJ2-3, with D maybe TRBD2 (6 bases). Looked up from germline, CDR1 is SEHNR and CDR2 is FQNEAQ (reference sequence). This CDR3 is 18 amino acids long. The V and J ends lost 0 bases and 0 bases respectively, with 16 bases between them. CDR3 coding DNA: TGTGCCAGCAGCTTAGCCGGGGCGGGGCCCACTAGCACAGATACGCAGTATTTT. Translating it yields CASSLAGAGPTSTDTQYF.

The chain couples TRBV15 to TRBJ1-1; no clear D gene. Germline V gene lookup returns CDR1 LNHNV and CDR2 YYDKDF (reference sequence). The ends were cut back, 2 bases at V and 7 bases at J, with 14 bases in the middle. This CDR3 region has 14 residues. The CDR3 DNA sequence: TGTGCCACCAGCAGACATAGACAAGCCAATGAAGCTTTCTTT. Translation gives CATSRHRQANEAFF. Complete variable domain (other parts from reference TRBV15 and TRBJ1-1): DAMVIQNPRYQVTQFGKPVTLSCSQTLNHNVMYWYQQKSSQAPKLLFHYYDKDFNNEADTPDNFQSRRPNTSFCFLDIRSPGLGDTAMYLCATSRHRQANEAFFGQGTRLTVV.

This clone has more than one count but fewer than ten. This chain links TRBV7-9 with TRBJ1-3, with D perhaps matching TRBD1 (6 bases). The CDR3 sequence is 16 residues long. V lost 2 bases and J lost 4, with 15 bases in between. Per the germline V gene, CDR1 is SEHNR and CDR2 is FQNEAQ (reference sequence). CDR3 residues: CASSLPLEGGGNTIYF. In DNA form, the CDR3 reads TGTGCCAGCAGCTTACCCCTCGAGGGGGGGGGAAACACCATATATTTT.